Listed below are T cell receptor beta chains from one sample, sequenced in a study of cytomegalovirus exposure and HLA in healthy donors. Sequenced by immunoSEQ multiplex PCR; TCRdb stores in-frame clones only, minus some. The sample consists of about 200,000 clones, about four fifths of them appearing once. Sequenced sample: PBMCs. The receptors come from a boy younger than 10 in good health and CMV-seronegative. The CDR3 runs from the conserved cysteine through the conserved F or W. The D gene is left open where the match is weak. Clone size is stated in some rows and not others, as once, few, many or a class when expanded.

d_call: -; clone_size: few; j_call: TRBJ1-5; v_call: TRBV5-1; cdr3_aa: CASSVDGGVQPQHF; cdr3_nt: TGCGCCAGCAGCGTGGACGGGGGGGTGCAGCCCCAGCATTTT
d_call: -; clone_size: -; j_call: TRBJ1-3; v_call: TRBV7-9; cdr3_aa: CASSSRPDGFGNTIYF; cdr3_nt: TGTGCCAGCAGCTCCCGTCCAGACGGGTTTGGAAACACCATATATTTT
d_call: -; clone_size: -; j_call: TRBJ1-6; v_call: TRBV7-2; cdr3_aa: CASSLGQPWGPLHF; cdr3_nt: TGTGCCAGCAGCCTCGGACAGCCGTGGGGACCCCTCCACTTT
d_call: TRBD1; clone_size: -; j_call: TRBJ2-3; v_call: TRBV7-9; cdr3_aa: CASSFGQGNPDTQYF; cdr3_nt: TGTGCCAGCAGCTTTGGACAGGGGAATCCAGATACGCAGTATTTT
d_call: -; clone_size: once; j_call: TRBJ2-2; v_call: TRBV5-6; cdr3_aa: CASSLLSRNTGELFF; cdr3_nt: TGTGCCAGCAGCTTGTTGAGTCGTAACACCGGGGAGCTGTTTTTT
d_call: -; clone_size: -; j_call: TRBJ2-1; v_call: TRBV4-2; cdr3_aa: CASSHEYDEQFF; cdr3_nt: TGTGCCAGCAGCCATGAGTACGATGAGCAGTTCTTC
d_call: -; clone_size: -; j_call: TRBJ1-3; v_call: TRBV28; cdr3_aa: CASSSPTGGIYF; cdr3_nt: TGTGCCAGCAGTTCCCCGACCGGCGGGATATATTTT
d_call: TRBD2; clone_size: -; j_call: TRBJ2-1; v_call: TRBV5-1; cdr3_aa: CASSSASGYNEQFF; cdr3_nt: TGCGCCAGCAGCTCCGCTAGCGGTTACAATGAGCAGTTCTTC
d_call: TRBD2; clone_size: -; j_call: TRBJ2-5; v_call: TRBV10-1; cdr3_aa: CASKVSGLLGYQETQYF; cdr3_nt: TGCGCCAGCAAAGTTAGCGGGCTCCTCGGGTACCAAGAGACCCAGTACTTC
d_call: TRBD1; clone_size: -; j_call: TRBJ2-2; v_call: TRBV19; cdr3_aa: CASRYPGDRNTGELFF; cdr3_nt: TGTGCCAGTAGATATCCCGGGGACAGAAACACCGGGGAGCTGTTTTTT
d_call: TRBD2; clone_size: -; j_call: TRBJ2-7; v_call: TRBV5-1; cdr3_aa: CASSLGTSPFTYEQYF; cdr3_nt: TGCGCCAGCAGCTTGGGGACTAGTCCCTTTACCTACGAGCAGTACTTC
d_call: -; clone_size: -; j_call: TRBJ2-1; v_call: TRBV7-2; cdr3_aa: CASSRLSNRNEQFF; cdr3_nt: TGTGCCAGCAGCCGCCTATCTAACAGGAATGAGCAGTTCTTC
d_call: TRBD2; clone_size: -; j_call: TRBJ2-5; v_call: TRBV12-5; cdr3_aa: CASGLGPGGTQYF; cdr3_nt: TGTGCTAGTGGTTTAGGCCCGGGGGGGACCCAGTACTTC
d_call: -; clone_size: -; j_call: TRBJ1-2; v_call: TRBV7-9; cdr3_aa: CASSLIQAPYGYTF; cdr3_nt: TGTGCCAGCAGCCTAATACAGGCCCCCTATGGCTACACCTTC
d_call: TRBD1; clone_size: -; j_call: TRBJ1-6; v_call: TRBV7-6; cdr3_aa: CASSPTGGAGNSPLHF; cdr3_nt: TGTGCCAGCAGCCCGACAGGGGGCGCTGGAAATTCACCCCTCCACTTT
d_call: TRBD2; clone_size: once; j_call: TRBJ2-5; v_call: TRBV9; cdr3_aa: CASSVISGGPLHF; cdr3_nt: TGTGCCAGCAGCGTCATCAGCGGGGGGCCCTTACACTTC
d_call: -; clone_size: -; j_call: TRBJ2-6; v_call: TRBV4-2; cdr3_aa: CASSGRDSGANVLTF; cdr3_nt: TGTGCCAGCAGCGGCAGGGATTCTGGGGCCAACGTCCTGACTTTC
d_call: -; clone_size: -; j_call: TRBJ1-3; v_call: TRBV4-2; cdr3_aa: CASSQGNSGSSGNTIYF; cdr3_nt: TGTGCCAGCAGCCAAGGAAATTCAGGGTCCTCTGGAAACACCATATATTTT
d_call: TRBD2; clone_size: -; j_call: TRBJ2-1; v_call: TRBV7-9; cdr3_aa: CASSLDGTSGGASYNEQFF; cdr3_nt: TGTGCCAGCAGCTTAGATGGGACTAGCGGGGGGGCCTCCTACAATGAGCAGTTCTTC
d_call: -; clone_size: -; j_call: TRBJ2-3; v_call: TRBV25-1; cdr3_aa: CASSATRTVPDTQYF; cdr3_nt: TGTGCCAGCAGTGCTACCCGGACAGTTCCAGATACGCAGTATTTT
d_call: TRBD1; clone_size: few; j_call: TRBJ2-1; v_call: TRBV6-6; cdr3_aa: CASRQGAGEQFF; cdr3_nt: TGTGCCAGCAGGCAGGGGGCAGGTGAGCAGTTCTTC
d_call: TRBD1; clone_size: -; j_call: TRBJ2-7; v_call: TRBV5-1; cdr3_aa: CASSGRDRGGEQYF; cdr3_nt: TGCGCCAGCAGCGGCCGGGACAGGGGTGGCGAGCAGTACTTC